These 23 T cell receptor beta chains were all obtained from the same sample, sequenced in a study of cytomegalovirus exposure and HLA in healthy donors. TCRdb's copy holds only in-frame clones and misses some; the assay was immunoSEQ multiplex PCR. The profile shows around 230,000 clones, around 85% of them singletons. Material: PBMCs. Receptors were obtained from a woman aged 25 to 45 in good health and CMV-seropositive.

The chain joins TRBV5-4 to TRBJ2-3; TRBD2 is a possible D gene (6 bases). V was trimmed by 3 bases and J by 0 bases, leaving 11 bases between them. The CDR3 extends over 15 amino acids. Per the germline V gene, CDR1 is SGHNT and CDR2 is YYREEE (reference sequence). CDR3 sequence: CASSYTSSSTDTQYF. The CDR3 nucleotides are TGTGCCAGCAGCTATACTAGCAGTAGCACAGATACGCAGTATTTT.

The chain carries TRBV15 and TRBJ1-3; 9 bases fit TRBD1. With V trimmed by 6 bases and J by 4 bases, 4 bases remained unmatched. The CDR3 loop spans 14 amino acids. CDR1 and CDR2 from the germline V gene are LNHNV and YYDKDF (reference sequence). Here the CDR3 reads CATRQGAEGNTIYF. CDR3 nucleotide sequence: TGTGCCACCAGACAGGGGGCGGAAGGAAACACCATATATTTT.

The CDR3 is CATSPSGTASGELFF. The CDR3 bases are TGTGCCACCAGCCCATCGGGGACAGCGAGCGGGGAGCTGTTTTTT. The chain links TRBV15 to TRBJ2-2; TRBD1 matches 7 bases. This CDR3 is built from 15 residues. Germline CDR1 is LNHNV and CDR2 is YYDKDF (reference sequence). J lost 7 bases, V lost 5 bases, and 10 bases had no gene match.

This chain's CDR3 is CASSQDGGPRDEQFF. Here the CDR3 DNA reads TGTGCCAGCAGCCAAGATGGAGGGCCTAGGGATGAGCAGTTCTTC. The rearrangement joins TRBV4-2 to TRBJ2-1; D might be TRBD2 (6 bases). Per germline, CDR1 LGHNA and CDR2 YNFKEQ. The CDR3 totals 15 residues. The V end lost 0 bases, the J end lost 8 bases, and 14 bases lay between the germline ends.

The chain is built from TRBV4-2 and TRBJ2-7, with TRBD2 identical over 10 bases. V shed 0 bases and J 3 bases; nucleotides not matched to a gene: 2. The CDR3 has 15 residues. Germline CDR1 and CDR2: LGHNA and YNFKEQ. In DNA, the CDR3 is TGTGCCAGCAGCCAAGAGTCTAGCGGGGGCTACGAGCAGTACTTC. Protein: CASSQESSGGYEQYF.

This chain connects TRBV2 to TRBJ1-1; no reliable D call. The V gene lost 6 bases and the J gene lost 1 base, with 9 bases spanning the gap. The CDR3 has 13 residues. CDR1 is SNHLY and CDR2 is FYNNEI in the germline V gene. The CDR3 loop reads CASSKRQNTEAFF. The CDR3 DNA reads as TGTGCCAGCAGCAAACGACAGAACACTGAAGCTTTCTTT.

The chain uses TRBV11-2 and TRBJ1-4; D is ambiguous. Germline lookup yields CDR1 SGHAT and CDR2 FQNNGV. The CDR3 sequence is 15 residues long. V was clipped by 1 base and J by 4 bases, with 10 bases between them. CDR3 sequence: CASSLGAGSNEKLFF. For the CDR3, the DNA is TGTGCCAGCAGCTTAGGCGCGGGGAGTAATGAAAAACTGTTTTTT.

This rearrangement joins TRBV25-1 to TRBJ1-1; D not certain. The CDR3 totals 12 residues. Germline values: CDR1 MGHDK, CDR2 SYGVNS. Trimming removed 5 bases at V and 7 bases at J, with 11 bases between. The DNA of the CDR3 is TGTGCCAGCAGTCAATTCGCGGGTGAAGCTTTCTTT. Translated: CASSQFAGEAFF.

The V and J genes are TRBV29-1 and TRBJ1-1; no reliable D call. Trimming shortened V by 1 base and J by 1 base, and 7 bases separated the two germline ends. The germline gives CDR1 SQVTM, CDR2 ANQGSEA. The CDR3 consists of 13 residues. The CDR3 spells CSVEVNRNTEAFF. The CDR3 DNA sequence: TGCAGCGTTGAAGTAAACAGGAACACTGAAGCTTTCTTT.

V usage is TRBV21-1 and J usage is TRBJ2-7; the tabulated D call, TRBD1, remains unverified against the DNA. TRBV21-1 is a documented pseudogene. This CDR3 spans 15 amino acids. CDR3 protein: CASSARDMKSYEQYF. CDR3 DNA: TGTGCCAGCAGCGCCCGGGACATGAAATCCTACGAGCAGTACTTC.

This clone was counted a single time. The chain recombines TRBV5-4 with TRBJ2-1; 8 nucleotides align to TRBD1. V lost 5 bases and J lost 7; bases outside the gene matches: 8. CDR3 size: 14 residues. From germline, CDR1 is SGHNT and CDR2 YYREEE (reference sequence). The CDR3 protein is CASRQNRGANEQFF. The CDR3 nucleotides are TGTGCCAGCAGACAGAACAGGGGGGCGAATGAGCAGTTCTTC.

This chain links TRBV7-6 with TRBJ2-1; D is undetermined. V was clipped by 1 base and J by 3 bases, with 10 bases between them. The CDR3 is 15 residues long. Looked up from germline, CDR1 is SGHVS and CDR2 is FNYEAQ. The CDR3 here is CASSLVQSVYNEQFF. For the CDR3, the DNA is TGTGCCAGCAGCTTAGTTCAGAGCGTCTACAATGAGCAGTTCTTC. Combining the CDR3 with reference TRBV7-6 and TRBJ2-1 gives the whole variable domain GAGVSQSPRYKVTKRGQDVALRCDPISGHVSLYWYRQALGQGPEFLTYFNYEAQQDKSGLPNDRFSAERPEGSISTLTIQRTEQRDSAMYRCASSLVQSVYNEQFFGPGTRLTVL.

V gene TRBV6-1 combines with J gene TRBJ1-1; a weak D match, TRBD1 (5 bases). V was shortened by 3 bases and J by 3 bases, with 11 bases between the two germline ends. Germline loops: CDR1 MNHNS, CDR2 SASEGT. The CDR3 is 14 amino acids. CDR3 sequence (DNA): TGTGCCAGCAGTGAGGGTGGGGGGGACACTGAAGCTTTCTTT. This sequence encodes CASSEGGGDTEAFF.

The chain links TRBV12-5 to TRBJ2-1; TRBD2 matches 7 bases. V lost 6 bases and J lost 8; bases outside the gene matches: 13. Germline CDR1 is LGHNT and CDR2 is FRNRAP. The CDR3 is 15 residues long. CDR3 sequence reads: CASGSSGLSGDEQFF. The CDR3 nucleotides read TGTGCTAGTGGAAGCTCGGGACTCAGCGGGGATGAGCAGTTCTTC.

V gene TRBV6-1 combines with J gene TRBJ1-5, with TRBD1 matching over 9 bases. The germline CDR1 and CDR2 sequences are MNHNS and SASEGT. The CDR3 contains 15 residues. The V and J ends lost 2 bases and 3 bases, in that order; junction bases with no gene match: 2. DNA of the CDR3: TGTGCCAGCAGTGAATGGGACAGGGCCAATCAGCCCCAGCATTTT. Translated: CASSEWDRANQPQHF.

Points on this clone: Other DNA sequences in this sample translate to the same CDR3. CDR3 sequence: CAWSLAGETQYF. The CDR3 nucleotides read TGTGCCTGGAGTTTGGCGGGAGAGACCCAGTACTTC. The rearrangement joins TRBV30 to TRBJ2-5, with D possibly being TRBD2 (5 bases). The CDR3 runs 12 residues. Per germline, CDR1 GTSNPN and CDR2 SVGIG (reference sequence). V was cut by 2 bases and J by 4 bases, with 8 bases left in between.

The rearrangement joins TRBV5-6 to TRBJ2-3, with unresolved D. The CDR3 totals 14 residues. CDR1 is SGHDT and CDR2 is YYEEEE in the germline V gene. Trimming left V 1 base short and J 2 bases short, with 8 bases between. The CDR3 sequence: CASSLLVLTDTQYF. CDR3 sequence (DNA): TGTGCCAGCAGCTTGCTCGTACTCACAGATACGCAGTATTTT. The full variable domain, in which reference TRBV5-6 and TRBJ2-3 provide the parts outside the CDR3, is DAGVTQSPTHLIKTRGQQVTLRCSPKSGHDTVSWYQQALGQGPQFIFQYYEEEERQRGNFPDRFSGHQFPNYSSELNVNALLLGDSALYLCASSLLVLTDTQYFGPGTRLTVL.

The rearrangement joins TRBV5-4 to TRBJ2-5; possibly TRBD2 for D (6 bases). Between the trimmed V and J ends, which lost 0 bases and 5 bases, there was a span of 11 bases. This CDR3 region has 14 residues. The germline V gene encodes CDR1 SGHNT and CDR2 YYREEE (reference sequence). The CDR3 reads CASSLAAGWETQYF. The CDR3 DNA follows: TGTGCCAGCAGCTTGGCCGCGGGATGGGAGACCCAGTACTTC.

Note on this clone: This CDR3 is also generated by other DNA sequences in the sample. The chain carries TRBV27 and TRBJ1-4; possibly TRBD1 for D (6 bases). The germline V and J ends were trimmed by 8 bases and 3 bases, with 10 bases remaining between them. The CDR3 has 13 residues. Germline V gene data show CDR1 as MNHEY and CDR2 as SMNVEV (reference sequence). CDR3 region: CASRDRPNEKLFF. The CDR3 DNA reads as TGTGCCAGCCGAGACAGGCCTAATGAAAAACTGTTTTTT.

This clone appeared a single time. The CDR3 reads CAWRRLNTEAFF. CDR3 nucleotides: TGTGCCTGGAGGAGGTTGAACACTGAAGCTTTCTTT. The rearrangement uses TRBV30 and TRBJ1-1, with D unresolved. Germline V gives CDR1 GTSNPN, CDR2 SVGIG (reference sequence). The CDR3 totals 12 residues. Trimming left V 3 bases short and J 0 bases short, with 5 bases between.

The chain uses TRBV6-5 and TRBJ1-5; 9 bases match TRBD1. Per germline, CDR1 MNHEY and CDR2 SVGAGI. The CDR3 loop spans 15 amino acids. Germline trimming cut 2 bases from V and 3 bases from J; bases unmatched to any gene: 2. The CDR3 is CASSYGTGLNQPQHF. The CDR3 region has the DNA TGTGCCAGCAGTTACGGGACAGGGCTCAATCAGCCCCAGCATTTT.

This clone was observed once. The rearrangement uses TRBV5-4 and TRBJ2-3, with 11 bases matching TRBD2. Germline V CDR1 and CDR2: SGHNT, YYREEE (reference sequence). The junction had 9 bases not matched to a gene; V was cut back by 1 base and J by 5 bases. CDR3 size: 17 residues. The DNA of the CDR3 is TGTGCCAGCAGCTTGTCCTTAGCGGGAGGGCGGGTAGATACGCAGTATTTT. This encodes CASSLSLAGGRVDTQYF.

The CDR3 nucleotides read TGTGCCAGCGGCCCGGGGGGCAGCGTAAGAGGGAATGAGCAGTTCTTC. Amino acids: CASGPGGSVRGNEQFF. The chain uses TRBV7-3 and TRBJ2-1; weak D call: TRBD2 (7 bases). This CDR3 has 16 residues. CDR1 is SGHTA and CDR2 is FQGTGA in the germline V gene. V lost 8 bases to trimming and J lost 7 bases, with 24 bases between them.